The TCR beta chain under discussion was sequenced for a study of breast tumors, draining lymph nodes, adjacent tissues. Notes on the study in general: Luminal-like breast cancer showed significantly higher tumor–nontumor repertoire similarity than basal-like. Data fit most tumor T cells coming from lymph node, expanding in tumor. Tumor repertoires ranked between lymph nodes and nontumor tissue in diversity, with V and J gene preferences.

This clonotype was counted at least ten times. The antigen is not known. Via MiXCR, TCRdb re-called the multiplex PCR reads, giving one row per CDR3 protein. The repertoire holds around 300,000 distinct CDR3 sequences, over 30% seen once, with 1.1% in the top ten. The lymph nodes were axillary draining lymph nodes from breast cancer patients. Germline V gene data show CDR1 as SQVTM and CDR2 as ANQGSEA. With 6 bases clipped from V and 6 bases from J, the junction kept 5 bases outside the gene matches. The CDR3 totals 13 residues. Input material: axillary lymph node tissue. The source is a female donor with breast cancer. Some clones in this sample may be carry-over from other donors' samples. The V call is TRBV29-1, the J call TRBJ2-2, with TRBD1 identical over 9 bases. As DNA, the CDR3 is TGCAGCGTGGGACAGGGTGGCGCCGGGGAGCTGTTTTTT. Translation gives CSVGQGGAGELFF.